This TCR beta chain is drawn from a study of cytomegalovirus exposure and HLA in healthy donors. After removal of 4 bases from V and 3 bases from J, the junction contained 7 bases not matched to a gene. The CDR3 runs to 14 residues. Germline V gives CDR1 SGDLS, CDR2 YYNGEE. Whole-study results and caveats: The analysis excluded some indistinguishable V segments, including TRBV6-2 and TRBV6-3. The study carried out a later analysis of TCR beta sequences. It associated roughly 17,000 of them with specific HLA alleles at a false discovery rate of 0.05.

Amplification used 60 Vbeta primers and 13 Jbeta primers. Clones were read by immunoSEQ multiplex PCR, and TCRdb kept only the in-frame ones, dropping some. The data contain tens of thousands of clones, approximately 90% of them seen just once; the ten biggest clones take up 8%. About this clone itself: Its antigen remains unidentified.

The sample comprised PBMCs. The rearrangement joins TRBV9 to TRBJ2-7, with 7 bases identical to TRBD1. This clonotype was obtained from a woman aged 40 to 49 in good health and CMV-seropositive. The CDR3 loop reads CASSRDRDHYEQYF. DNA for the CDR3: TGTGCCAGCAGCAGAGACAGGGACCACTACGAGCAGTACTTC.